Below are 31 T cell receptor beta chains sequenced from a single sample in a study of T cell responses to AZD1222 COVID-19 vaccine (dated by TCRdb to about 2021). Library preparation was by the immunoSEQ multiplex PCR assay. This is the immuneACCESS table as TCRdb keeps it, with only in-frame sequences that have V and J called. A part of the clones is gone; compared with another copy, unresolved V genes explain less than half, and the rest is unexplained. The sample contains 120,000 or so clones, more than 85% of them found a single time. 11% of the sample goes to the ten largest clones. Explained via the paper, the time point label denotes: baseline before first vaccination. The treatment or condition label, as the study defines it: meningococcal conjugate vaccine given as trial control. The material sequenced was peripheral blood, taken on day 0 of MenACWY control vaccination. The receptors come from an adult in good health.

The chain carries TRBV7-9 and TRBJ1-1; a possible D gene is TRBD1 (6 bases). Between the trimmed V and J ends, which lost 5 bases and 0 bases, there was a span of 19 bases. Per the germline V gene, CDR1 is SEHNR and CDR2 is FQNEAQ (reference sequence). This CDR3 comprises 17 residues. The CDR3 DNA sequence: TGTGCCAGCAGCCGATCCTTATACAGGGAGCTGAACACTGAAGCTTTCTTT. Its translation is CASSRSLYRELNTEAFF.

Only one count was recorded for this clone. The chain couples TRBV6-5 to TRBJ2-7, with 12 bases lining up with TRBD2. Losses at the gene ends were 5 bases for V and 3 bases for J; bases not matched to a gene: 5. Germline CDR1 and CDR2: MNHEY and SVGAGI. The CDR3 is 15 amino acids. CDR3 coding DNA: TGTGCCAGCAGTAACGGACTAGCGGGATACTACGAGCAGTACTTC. As protein: CASSNGLAGYYEQYF.

This chain uses TRBV11-3 with TRBJ1-1, with D possibly being TRBD1 (5 bases). The CDR3 sequence is 14 residues long. Trimming took 5 bases from V and 3 from J, leaving 13 bases between them. Germline loops: CDR1 SGHNT, CDR2 YENEEA. This chain's CDR3 is CASSRGYFDTEAFF. CDR3 coding DNA: TGTGCCAGCAGCCGGGGGTATTTCGACACTGAAGCTTTCTTT.

The chain has TRBV15 and TRBJ1-1; maybe TRBD1 (6 bases). This CDR3 has 14 amino acids. V dropped 1 base and J dropped 0 bases, with 6 bases sitting between them. CDR1 is LNHNV and CDR2 is YYDKDF in the germline V gene (reference sequence). The CDR3 loop is CATSRAGVNTEAFF. The CDR3 region has the DNA TGTGCCACCAGCAGAGCAGGGGTGAACACTGAAGCTTTCTTT.

This chain uses TRBV27 with TRBJ1-2, with D perhaps TRBD1 (6 bases). The germline V gene encodes CDR1 MNHEY and CDR2 SMNVEV (reference sequence). Trimming left V 2 bases short and J 8 bases short, with 21 bases between. The CDR3 runs to 16 residues. The CDR3 spells CASSLGAPTGLKGYTF. CDR3 nucleotides: TGTGCCAGCAGTTTAGGGGCTCCCACAGGGCTCAAGGGCTACACCTTC.

This clone was seen just once. V and J are TRBV6-1 and TRBJ1-1; TRBD1 might be the D (5 bases). The ends were cut back, 0 bases at V and 6 bases at J, with 14 bases in the middle. The CDR3 has 15 residues. The germline gives CDR1 MNHNS, CDR2 SASEGT. The CDR3 DNA reads TGTGCCAGCAGTGAAGCCCACGGGGGTTCCCCTGAAGCTTTCTTT. This codes for CASSEAHGGSPEAFF.

This clone was observed once. J is TRBJ2-3 and V is TRBV5-1, with D possibly being TRBD1 or TRBD2 (5 bases each). CDR1 and CDR2 (germline): SGHRS, YFSETQ. The CDR3 runs to 16 residues. V lost 0 bases and J lost 3, with 14 bases in between. CDR3 region: CASSLVGVGSTDTQYF. CDR3 nucleotide sequence: TGCGCCAGCAGCTTGGTGGGGGTGGGATCAACAGATACGCAGTATTTT.

The chain couples TRBV9 to TRBJ1-5; maybe TRBD1 (6 bases). The CDR3 totals 13 residues. CDR1 and CDR2 from the germline V gene are SGDLS and YYNGEE. Between the trimmed V and J ends, which lost 2 bases and 5 bases, there was a span of 8 bases. In nucleotides, the CDR3 is TGTGCCAGCAGCGTGGGGGCCGATCAGCCCCAGCATTTT. Residues: CASSVGADQPQHF.

On this clone itself: A junction end diverges from the germline sequence, so it may reflect a read error. The CDR3 DNA sequence: TGTGCCAGCCGTGAGCGGGACTACAATGAGCAGTTCTTC. Translating gives CASRERDYNEQFF. This chain joins TRBV2 and TRBJ2-1, with 7 positions matching TRBD2. This CDR3 has 13 residues. The germline V gene has CDR1 SNHLY and CDR2 FYNNEI.

The chain is built from TRBV5-8 and TRBJ2-2, with 11 bases identical to TRBD1. The CDR3 spans 15 residues. Unmatched junction bases numbered 5, after V lost 4 bases and J lost 6 bases. Germline V gene sequence: CDR1 SGHTS, CDR2 YDEGEE. CDR3 sequence: CASSLRTGGSGELFF. DNA of the CDR3: TGTGCCAGCAGCCTCCGGACAGGGGGCTCCGGGGAGCTGTTTTTT. Supplemented by reference TRBV5-8 and TRBJ2-2, the full variable domain reads EAGVTQSPTHLIKTRGQQATLRCSPISGHTSVYWYQQALGLGLQFLLWYDEGEERNRGNFPPRFSGRQFPNYSSELNVNALELEDSALYLCASSLRTGGSGELFFGEGSRLTVL.

This chain uses TRBV21-1 with TRBJ2-5; the D call in the table, TRBD2, was not verified against the DNA. TRBV21-1 is a listed pseudogene. The CDR3 spans 16 residues. The chain's CDR3 is CASSIPLAPLAETQYF. CDR3 DNA: TGTGCCAGCAGCATACCCCTAGCGCCCCTTGCGGAGACCCAGTACTTC.

The rearrangement uses TRBV7-2 and TRBJ1-5; D is uncertain. This CDR3 has 13 residues. With 1 base removed from V and 7 bases from J, the gap between germline ends came to 8 bases. CDR1 is SGHTA, CDR2 FQGNSA, per germline. The DNA for the CDR3 is TGTGCCAGCAGCTTAGTGCGGGAACAGCCCCAGCATTTT. It specifies CASSLVREQPQHF.

The chain has TRBV19 and TRBJ1-1; tentatively, D is TRBD1 (6 bases). Per the germline V gene, CDR1 is LNHDA and CDR2 is SQIVND (reference sequence). This CDR3 region has 14 residues. The ends were cut back, 1 base at V and 0 bases at J, with 6 bases in the middle. The CDR3 bases are TGTGCCAGTAGTATAGGGACAGTGAACACTGAAGCTTTCTTT. It codes for CASSIGTVNTEAFF. The variable domain in full, with the rest retrieved from reference TRBV19 and TRBJ1-1, is DGGITQSPKYLFRKEGQNVTLSCEQNLNHDAMYWYRQDPGQGLRLIYYSQIVNDFQKGDIAEGYSVSREKKESFPLTVTSAQKNPTAFYLCASSIGTVNTEAFFGQGTRLTVV.

V is TRBV21-1 and J is TRBJ1-1; TRBD1, as called in the table, went unchecked against the DNA. TRBV21-1 is recorded as a pseudogene. The length of the CDR3 is 13 residues. In DNA form, the CDR3 reads TGTGCCAGCAGCCCTTTAGGGGTCACTGAAGCTTTCTTT. Residues: CASSPLGVTEAFF.

The J gene is TRBJ1-2, the V gene TRBV19; D might be TRBD1 (6 bases). Looked up from germline, CDR1 is LNHDA and CDR2 is SQIVND (reference sequence). This CDR3 is 13 amino acids long. V shed 5 bases and J shed 8 bases, with 15 bases lying between them. The CDR3 sequence: CASSYQGSRGYTF. The CDR3 region has the DNA TGTGCCAGTAGTTACCAGGGGTCGCGCGGCTACACCTTC.

The genes are TRBV5-8 and TRBJ1-6, with TRBD1 identical over 7 bases. The CDR3 consists of 15 residues. V dropped 4 bases and J dropped 7; count of bases not matched to a gene: 8. Germline loops: CDR1 SGHTS, CDR2 YDEGEE. CDR3: CASSIGGPGNSPLHF. The CDR3 nucleotides are TGTGCCAGCAGCATAGGGGGCCCAGGGAATTCACCCCTCCACTTT.

The chain uses TRBV6-5 and TRBJ1-1, with a tentative D call TRBD1 (5 bases). With 6 bases removed from V and 1 base from J, the gap between germline ends came to 12 bases. The CDR3 totals 14 residues. CDR1 and CDR2 (germline): MNHEY, SVGAGI. The CDR3 DNA is TGTGCCAGCAGCCGGGACCGAAGGAACACTGAAGCTTTCTTT. Translated, it gives CASSRDRRNTEAFF.

This chain connects TRBV18 to TRBJ1-2; no clear D. V lost 3 bases to trimming and J lost 3 bases, with 14 bases between them. Germline assignment: CDR1 KGHSH and CDR2 LQKENI. The CDR3 runs to 15 residues. The CDR3 is CASSPQEGQDYGYTF. In nucleotides, the CDR3 is TGTGCCAGCTCACCCCAGGAAGGGCAAGACTATGGCTACACCTTC.

The rearrangement uses TRBV7-6 and TRBJ2-1; maybe TRBD1 (5 bases). The CDR3 spans 14 residues. V was clipped by 2 bases and J by 10 bases, with 15 bases between them. The germline gives CDR1 SGHVS, CDR2 FNYEAQ. CDR3 region: CASSLFSVGQEQFF. DNA for the CDR3: TGTGCCAGCAGCTTATTTAGTGTGGGGCAAGAGCAGTTCTTC.

This chain uses TRBV10-2 with TRBJ1-2, with D possibly being TRBD1 (5 bases). V lost 10 bases and J 4 bases, leaving 13 bases between the germline ends. CDR3 length: 12 amino acids. Germline V lookup: CDR1 WSHSY, CDR2 SAAADI. The CDR3 bases are TGCGCCACCCAGACAGACGCCTATGGCTACACCTTC. This codes for CATQTDAYGYTF.

This clone appeared a single time. This sequence joins TRBV24-1 and TRBJ2-1; D not certain. Germline V CDR1 and CDR2: KGHDR, SFDVKD. V was trimmed by 5 bases and J by 4 bases, leaving 11 bases between them. The CDR3 contains 14 residues. CDR3 sequence (DNA): TGTGCCACCAGTGGTCCAGAGTTTTACAATGAGCAGTTCTTC. Translation gives CATSGPEFYNEQFF.

This clone was detected only once. The chain uses TRBV2 and TRBJ2-7, with TRBD2 as a possible D gene (5 bases). V lost 0 bases and J lost 3, with 15 bases in between. The CDR3 covers 16 residues. Germline lookup yields CDR1 SNHLY and CDR2 FYNNEI. The DNA for the CDR3 is TGTGCCAGCAGTGAAGCGCTGGGGAGCCCTGACTACGAGCAGTACTTC. Protein sequence: CASSEALGSPDYEQYF.

The chain employs TRBV9 and TRBJ2-3; D uncertain. With 0 bases removed from V and 2 bases from J, the gap between germline ends came to 10 bases. Germline lookup yields CDR1 SGDLS and CDR2 YYNGEE. CDR3 length equals 15 residues. The CDR3 loop is CASSVESATTDTQYF. CDR3 DNA: TGTGCCAGCAGCGTAGAGAGCGCCACCACAGATACGCAGTATTTT.

This clone was found a few times. The chain joins TRBV24-1 to TRBJ2-1, with D unresolved. This CDR3 has 14 residues. V lost 3 bases to trimming and J lost 9 bases, with 14 bases between them. CDR1 and CDR2 (germline): KGHDR, SFDVKD. Here the CDR3 reads CATSDGKTVREQFF. The DNA of the CDR3 is TGTGCCACCAGTGATGGGAAAACAGTACGTGAGCAGTTCTTC.

The gene calls are TRBV6-2 or TRBV6-3 and TRBJ2-7, with 13 positions matching TRBD2. The germline gives CDR1 MNHEY, CDR2 SVGEGT. V lost 4 bases and J lost 4; bases outside the gene matches: 7. This CDR3 region has 16 residues. The chain's CDR3 is CASSSGTSGKLYEQYF. In nucleotides, the CDR3 is TGTGCCAGCAGTTCCGGGACTAGCGGGAAGCTTTACGAGCAGTACTTC.

The chain recombines TRBV10-3 with TRBJ1-5; 7 bases are a match to TRBD1. Germline lookup yields CDR1 ENHRY and CDR2 SYGVKD. The V and J ends lost 3 bases and 6 bases, in that order; junction bases with no gene match: 5. The CDR3 extends over 14 amino acids. The CDR3 spells CAISETGDGQPQHF. Written as DNA, the CDR3 is TGTGCCATCAGTGAAACAGGGGACGGTCAGCCCCAGCATTTT.

The chain links TRBV27 to TRBJ1-2; no clear D. The germline V gene encodes CDR1 MNHEY and CDR2 SMNVEV (reference sequence). The CDR3 is 14 amino acids. V shed 0 bases and J shed 7 bases, with 12 bases lying between them. This CDR3 reads CASSLSQGNGGYTF. For the CDR3, the DNA is TGTGCCAGCAGTTTATCGCAAGGGAATGGTGGCTACACCTTC.

The J gene is TRBJ2-3, the V gene TRBV24-1, with TRBD2 as a possible D gene (6 bases). CDR3 size: 13 residues. The V and J ends lost 6 bases and 3 bases respectively, with 9 bases between them. CDR1 is KGHDR, CDR2 SFDVKD, per germline. CDR3 sequence: CATSNGGTDTQYF. For the CDR3, the DNA is TGTGCCACCAGTAACGGGGGTACAGATACGCAGTATTTT.

The count of this clone is one. This chain links TRBV5-1 with TRBJ1-2; no definite D call. The CDR3 sequence is 15 residues long. Germline CDR1 SGHRS, CDR2 YFSETQ. V gave up 3 bases and J gave up 2 bases, with 14 bases separating them. The CDR3 bases are TGCGCCAGCAGCTCTGCGATGGGGAAGAACTATGGCTACACCTTC. Protein product: CASSSAMGKNYGYTF.

The chain carries TRBV2 and TRBJ2-7; D is uncertain. Trimming left V 4 bases short and J 1 base short, with 5 bases between. The CDR3 consists of 12 residues. CDR1 is SNHLY, CDR2 FYNNEI, per germline. The CDR3 reads CASSARSYEQYF. The CDR3, as DNA: TGTGCCAGCAGTGCGCGGTCCTACGAGCAGTACTTC.

V and J are TRBV29-1 and TRBJ1-1, with 7 bases identical to TRBD1. The germline V gene encodes CDR1 SQVTM and CDR2 ANQGSEA. The CDR3 has 13 residues. The junction had 8 bases not matched to a gene; V was cut back by 8 bases and J by 2 bases. The CDR3, as DNA: TGCAGCTCATGGGGAGGGGGCAACACTGAAGCTTTCTTT. Its protein is CSSWGGGNTEAFF.